Included here is one T cell receptor beta chain sequence, with context. The sample originates from a study of monozygotic twins with inflammatory bowel disease. The germline V gene has CDR1 LGHDT and CDR2 YNNKEL (reference sequence). This CDR3 comprises 18 residues. Via template switching, UMIs carrying a 6-nucleotide sample barcode were introduced. TCRdb processed the 5' RACE reads again and assigns one entry to each CDR3 protein, with no DNA. Recorded here are just over 300,000 distinct CDR3 sequences; the top ten clones represent roughly 5.3%. Blood (approximately 2.3 ml) was collected from every donor individually.

This TCR came from a human donor with ulcerative colitis or Crohn's disease, or a healthy co-twin of an affected twin (not recorded which). The chain uses TRBV3-1 and TRBJ2-7; TCRdb designates TRBD2, a call that cannot be tested without DNA. Sequenced input: blood. CDR3 protein: CASSQALYGGLGSNEQYF.